Listed below are T cell receptor beta chains from one sample, sequenced in a study of cytomegalovirus exposure and HLA in healthy donors. Profiled with immunoSEQ multiplex PCR; TCRdb holds only in-frame clones, not every one. Of about 150,000 clones in the sample, more than 75% were seen once. Material for sequencing was PBMCs. The receptors were sampled from a woman aged 18-29 years in good health and CMV-seronegative. Each CDR3 is given with its conserved first and last residue. The D gene is left open where the match is weak. A row's size may be missing; if present it is once, few, many or a size class.

d_gene | j_gene | abundance | v_gene | CDR3aa | CDR3nt
- | TRBJ1-3 | - | TRBV7-2 | CASSLPTLRNTIYF | TGTGCCAGCAGCCTCCCAACCCTTCGGAACACCATATATTTT
- | TRBJ2-2 | - | TRBV19 | CASSSRAYFTNTGELFF | TGTGCCAGTAGTAGTCGCGCTTACTTTACGAACACCGGGGAGCTGTTTTTT
- | TRBJ1-2 | - | TRBV5-1 | CASSLEGSEHYYGYTF | TGCGCCAGCAGCTTGGAGGGGTCAGAGCACTACTATGGCTACACCTTC
- | TRBJ2-2 | - | TRBV9 | CASSVQGGNTGELFF | TGTGCCAGCAGCGTACAGGGCGGGAACACCGGGGAGCTGTTTTTT
- | TRBJ2-3 | - | TRBV7-8 | CASSLYLVGTDTQYF | TGTGCCAGCAGCTTGTATCTAGTGGGCACAGATACGCAGTATTTT
- | TRBJ1-2 | - | TRBV28 | CASSLSGPHYGYTF | TGTGCCAGCAGTTTATCAGGGCCCCACTATGGCTACACCTTC
TRBD2 | TRBJ2-5 | - | TRBV18 | CASSPPAGGSETQYF | TGTGCCAGCTCACCACCGGCGGGGGGGTCGGAGACCCAGTACTTC
- | TRBJ1-5 | once | TRBV5-8 | CASTFLGRGSNQPQHF | TGTGCCAGCACTTTCCTCGGCAGGGGATCCAATCAGCCCCAGCATTTT
- | TRBJ1-5 | - | TRBV12-2 | CASRLDPIRGGLNSNQPQHF | TGTGCAAGTCGCTTAGACCCCATCCGGGGAGGACTGAATAGCAATCAGCCCCAGCATTTT
- | TRBJ2-4 | few | TRBV9 | CASSVSESLAKNIQYF | TGTGCCAGCAGCGTAAGCGAGTCCCTAGCCAAAAACATTCAGTACTTC
- | TRBJ2-5 | - | TRBV5-1 | CASSGQQETQYF | TGCGCCAGCAGCGGGCAGCAAGAGACCCAGTACTTC
- | TRBJ2-1 | once | TRBV4-3 | CASSQEGGGKAGRGSEQFF | TGCGCCAGCAGCCAAGAAGGGGGGGGAAAAGCCGGACGTGGGAGTGAGCAGTTCTTC
TRBD2 | TRBJ2-7 | - | TRBV28 | CASSTFAIGGGKTYEQYF | TGTGCCAGCAGTACGTTCGCTATTGGCGGGGGGAAGACCTACGAGCAGTACTTC
TRBD2 | TRBJ2-2 | - | TRBV5-1 | CASSLVLAENTGELFF | TGCGCCAGCAGCTTGGTCCTAGCGGAAAACACCGGGGAGCTGTTTTTT
- | TRBJ1-6 | - | TRBV7-9 | CASSLVSGTNYNSPLHF | TGTGCCAGCAGCTTAGTTTCCGGGACAAATTATAATTCACCCCTCCACTTT
TRBD1 | TRBJ2-7 | - | TRBV7-9 | CASSLGDRSGEQYF | TGTGCCAGCAGCTTAGGGGACAGATCGGGCGAGCAGTACTTC
- | TRBJ1-4 | - | TRBV5-6 | CASSGWRSTNEKLFF | TGTGCCAGCAGTGGATGGCGGTCAACTAATGAAAAACTGTTTTTT
TRBD1 | TRBJ2-1 | - | TRBV6-1 | CASSEWDRGPYEQFF | TGTGCCAGCAGTGAATGGGACAGGGGGCCCTATGAGCAGTTCTTC
- | TRBJ1-2 | once | TRBV27 | CASSSVEGGDGYTF | TGTGCCAGCTCTTCCGTGGAGGGGGGGGATGGCTACACCTTC
TRBD1 | TRBJ1-3 | - | TRBV18 | CASSRVGQGPSGNTIYF | TGTGCCAGCTCACGCGTTGGACAGGGACCCTCTGGAAACACCATATATTTT
TRBD1 | TRBJ1-3 | - | TRBV2 | CAGGQGAIYF | TGTGCCGGAGGACAGGGCGCCATATATTTT
- | TRBJ2-2 | - | TRBV2 | CASSELYTGELFF | TGTGCCAGCAGTGAACTGTACACCGGGGAGCTGTTTTTT
TRBD2 | TRBJ2-2 | - | TRBV7-7 | CAGRATAGAYTGELFF | TGTGCCGGCAGGGCGACAGCGGGGGCGTACACCGGGGAGCTGTTTTTT
- | TRBJ1-4 | - | TRBV2 | CASSGGWGVSDEKLFF | TGTGCCAGCAGCGGGGGATGGGGCGTCTCGGATGAAAAACTGTTTTTT
- | TRBJ1-4 | - | TRBV5-1 | CASSLRGNEKLFF | TGCGCCAGCAGCTTGAGGGGAAATGAAAAACTGTTTTTT
TRBD1 | TRBJ1-6 | - | TRBV5-1 | CASSLATGGANSPLHF | TGCGCCAGCAGCTTGGCGACAGGGGGGGCAAATTCACCCCTCCACTTT
- | TRBJ2-5 | - | TRBV5-8 | CASSLYMAGETQYF | TGTGCCAGCAGCTTGTATATGGCAGGGGAGACCCAGTACTTC
- | TRBJ1-6 | - | TRBV27 | CASSPRQYNSPLHF | TGTGCCAGCAGTCCACGACAGTATAATTCACCCCTCCACTTT
- | TRBJ2-3 | - | TRBV5-1 | CASSLGATSSTDTQYF | TGCGCCAGCAGCTTGGGAGCGACTTCTAGCACAGATACGCAGTATTTT
- | TRBJ2-7 | - | TRBV6-6 | CASRLGDTPYF | TGTGCCAGCAGGTTAGGCGACACTCCGTACTTC
- | TRBJ2-7 | - | TRBV19 | CASSTPGDHEQYF | TGTGCCAGTAGTACTCCAGGGGACCACGAGCAGTACTTC
TRBD2 | TRBJ2-7 | - | TRBV5-1 | CASSLGTSRSYEQYF | TGCGCCAGCAGCCTCGGGACTAGCCGCTCCTACGAGCAGTACTTC
- | TRBJ1-3 | - | TRBV28 | CASGPLETLLDF | TGTGCCAGCGGCCCCCTCGAGACTCTGTTGGATTTT
TRBD1 | TRBJ2-3 | - | TRBV7-9 | CASSLPTGTGTSTDTQYF | TGTGCCAGCAGCTTACCTACCGGGACAGGGACGAGCACAGATACGCAGTATTTT
TRBD2 | TRBJ2-7 | once | TRBV29-1 | CSAGGAGRQDEQYF | TGCAGCGCCGGGGGGGCAGGGAGGCAGGACGAGCAGTACTTC
TRBD2 | TRBJ2-1 | - | TRBV13 | CASGPLAGLYNEQFF | TGTGCCAGCGGCCCTCTAGCGGGGCTCTACAATGAGCAGTTCTTC
TRBD1 | TRBJ2-5 | - | TRBV28 | CASSLTGGRETQYF | TGTGCCAGCAGCCTCACAGGGGGCAGAGAGACCCAGTACTTC
- | TRBJ2-1 | - | TRBV6-5 | CASSYSSRSSYNEQFF | TGTGCCAGCAGTTACTCGTCGCGGAGCTCCTACAATGAGCAGTTCTTC
TRBD2 | TRBJ2-7 | - | TRBV5-4 | CASSHQGGPTYEQYF | TGTGCCAGCAGCCATCAGGGAGGGCCTACCTACGAGCAGTACTTC
- | TRBJ1-1 | few | TRBV7-9 | CASSFATVPGAFF | TGTGCCAGCAGCTTCGCGACAGTCCCGGGAGCTTTCTTT
- | TRBJ1-5 | few | TRBV28 | CASSPRDGYSNQPQHF | TGTGCCAGCAGTCCGCGGGACGGGTATAGCAATCAGCCCCAGCATTTT
TRBD2 | TRBJ2-3 | - | TRBV5-1 | CASSPGASGSTDTQYF | TGCGCCAGCAGCCCGGGGGCTAGCGGGAGCACAGATACGCAGTATTTT
- | TRBJ2-6 | - | TRBV7-9 | CASSLGSSRSGANVLTF | TGTGCCAGCAGCTTAGGGAGCTCGAGGTCTGGGGCCAACGTCCTGACTTTC
TRBD2 | TRBJ2-7 | - | TRBV4-3 | CASSQDYPAGDLYHEQYF | TGCGCCAGCAGCCAAGATTATCCCGCGGGGGACCTCTACCACGAGCAGTACTTC
TRBD2 | TRBJ2-3 | - | TRBV5-1 | CASSLSGTSGSGTDTQYF | TGCGCCAGCAGCTTGAGTGGGACTAGCGGGAGTGGCACAGATACGCAGTATTTT
TRBD1 | TRBJ2-7 | - | TRBV2 | CASSLGRDSSYEQYF | TGTGCCAGCAGCTTGGGACGGGACAGCTCCTACGAGCAGTACTTC
- | TRBJ1-3 | - | TRBV6-1 | CASREWDFDSGNTIYF | TGTGCCAGCAGGGAATGGGACTTCGACTCTGGAAACACCATATATTTT
TRBD1 | TRBJ2-7 | - | TRBV15 | CATSRSGLGQGAREQYF | TGTGCCACCAGCAGGTCAGGGTTGGGACAGGGGGCGCGGGAGCAGTACTTC
- | TRBJ2-7 | - | TRBV7-9 | CASSLGGDHTSQYF | TGTGCCAGCAGCTTAGGCGGAGACCATACGAGCCAGTACTTC
- | TRBJ2-7 | - | TRBV27 | CASSSDRSPFNEQYF | TGTGCCAGCAGTTCCGACAGGTCCCCCTTCAACGAGCAGTACTTC
- | TRBJ2-1 | - | TRBV7-3 | CASSLSLGEQFF | TGTGCCAGCAGCTTAAGTCTAGGCGAGCAGTTCTTC
TRBD2 | TRBJ2-7 | - | TRBV28 | CASSRHGLADHEQYF | TGTGCCAGCAGCCGGCACGGACTAGCGGACCACGAGCAGTACTTC
- | TRBJ1-6 | - | TRBV30 | CAWSVAREPLHF | TGTGCCTGGAGTGTAGCGAGAGAGCCCCTCCACTTT
- | TRBJ1-2 | - | TRBV27 | CASSLTGAWGYTF | TGTGCCAGCAGTTTAACAGGAGCTTGGGGCTACACCTTC
- | TRBJ1-5 | few | TRBV23-1 | CASSQTPSVRGNQPQHF | TGCGCCAGCAGTCAAACCCCCAGCGTGCGGGGCAATCAGCCCCAGCATTTT